This T cell receptor (beta chain) stems from a study of blood T cell repertoires in COVID-19. Across the whole study: Some COVID-19 samples were acute and others convalescent; all came from the United States, Italy and Spain. The analysed material was cDNA or gDNA that came from T cells, B-cell-depleted T cells, or PBMCs.

CDR1 is SQVTM and CDR2 is ANQGSEA in the germline V gene. The CDR3 has 12 amino acids. The V end lost 8 bases, the J end lost 5 bases, and 15 bases lay between the germline ends. Original methodology: Amplified reference gene primers provided the basis for estimating nucleated cell counts. The repertoire was sequenced with immunoSEQ multiplex PCR; TCRdb's copy has only in-frame clones and lacks some. D and trimming come from the DNA, and the V and J calls and clone size come from that table. In the table there are 200,000 to 300,000 clones, roughly 80% of which are singletons. V is TRBV29-1 and J is TRBJ2-5, with a weak D call TRBD2 (6 bases). Source material: peripheral blood. The sequence came from a woman aged 18-29 years with acute or convalescent COVID-19. CDR3 loop: CSLSRDGETQYF. The CDR3 DNA is TGCAGCCTCTCGCGGGATGGGGAGACCCAGTACTTC.